The sample holds a few counts of the clone carrying this TCR beta chain. The antigen remains undetermined. The data originate from a study of blood T cells in healthy people across ages. Study results and limitations: A roughly linear fall in TCR beta diversity per million T cells was seen with increasing age.

The use of a sample-barcoded 5' primer and a J-beta primer mix characterized a second PCR of roughly 7 to 11 cycles. TCRdb re-analysed the 5' RACE reads in MiXCR, keeping a single row per CDR3 protein. The table shows about a million distinct CDR3 sequences, with roughly 51% occurring only once. V was trimmed by 4 bases and J by 0 bases, leaving 10 bases between them. This CDR3 has 15 amino acids. Sequencing used blood. The chain links TRBV12-3 or TRBV12-4 to TRBJ1-3, with D possibly matching TRBD1 (5 bases). This TCR was recovered from a woman in her sixties or seventies in good health. The CDR3 DNA follows: TGTGCCAGCAGTTACAGGATTAGCTCTGGAAACACCATATATTTT. Translating it yields CASSYRISSGNTIYF.